The next 8 T cell receptor beta chains were all read from a single sample in a study of regulatory T cells in long-lasting Graves disease. Library construction for TCR beta used iRepertoire HTBI primers and Arm-PCR of CDR3 regions. TCRdb recomputed calls from the multiplex PCR reads with MiXCR, one row per CDR3 protein. The data contain under 400,000 distinct CDR3 sequences, roughly a sixth of them singletons. Time point specified: newly diagnosed GD, antithyroid drugs for less than 3 months. RNA isolated from PBMCs was used to make the TCR library. These data are also associated with another study on T cells in Graves' hyperthyroidism and ophthalmopathy.

Here the sequenced sample was peripheral blood mononuclear cells (PBMCs), taken at new diagnosis, from a patient treated with antithyroid drugs. These receptor sequences come from a man aged 35 to 55 with Graves disease.

This clonotype was recorded many times. V gene TRBV2 combines with J gene TRBJ2-1; 10 nucleotides match TRBD2. CDR1 SNHLY and CDR2 FYNNEI come from the germline V gene. The ends lost 7 bases at V and 4 bases at J; junction bases unmatched: 4. The CDR3 has 14 amino acids. The CDR3 spells CASTLAGRYNEQFF. In DNA, the CDR3 is TGTGCCAGCACACTAGCGGGGAGGTACAATGAGCAGTTCTTC.

A few counts support this clonotype. CDR3 sequence (DNA): TGTGCCAGCAGCCAGGGGACAGATCCCTATAATTCACCCCTCCACTTT. Its protein is CASSQGTDPYNSPLHF. V is TRBV3-1 and J is TRBJ1-6; 7 bases are shared with TRBD1. The ends lost 3 bases at V and 2 bases at J; junction bases unmatched: 4. CDR1 is LGHDT and CDR2 is YNNKEL in the germline V gene (reference sequence). This CDR3 has 16 residues.

This clonotype was observed a handful of times. A read error may explain this, as a much larger clone is one base away. The chain carries TRBV7-9 and TRBJ2-1, with D hard to call. This CDR3 is 15 amino acids long. V was clipped by 1 base and J by 4 bases, with 11 bases between them. The germline gives CDR1 SEHNR, CDR2 FQNEAQ (reference sequence). The CDR3 spells CASSLVLPIYNEQFF. DNA of the CDR3: TGTGCCAGCAGCTTAGTGCTCCCTATTTACAATGAGCAGTTCTTC.

Ten or more counts support this clonotype. V gene TRBV27 combines with J gene TRBJ2-3; the match to TRBD1 covers 10 bases. CDR3 length: 18 residues. V was pared by 0 bases and J by 4 bases, with 10 bases of the junction left unmatched. Germline V gene lookup returns CDR1 MNHEY and CDR2 SMNVEV (reference sequence). The CDR3 DNA reads TGTGCCAGCAGTTTATCGGTCGAGGGACAGGGGAATCCAGATACGCAGTATTTT. Its protein is CASSLSVEGQGNPDTQYF.

There are many counts of this clonotype. The CDR3 bases are TGCGCCAGCAGCTTGGGAGACAGGGGGGTATCTCCCCAGCATTTT. Protein: CASSLGDRGVSPQHF. The rearrangement uses TRBV5-1 and TRBJ1-5, with 9 nucleotides matching TRBD1. The CDR3 sequence is 15 residues long. Trimming took 0 bases from V and 10 from J; bases not matched to a gene: 8. Germline values: CDR1 SGHRS, CDR2 YFSETQ.

This clonotype was recorded many times. This chain links TRBV24-1 with TRBJ2-1; D gene unclear. This CDR3 is built from 13 residues. Trimming removed 5 bases from V and 5 bases from J, with 9 bases in between. From germline, CDR1 is KGHDR and CDR2 SFDVKD. The CDR3: CATSGQVDNEQFF. CDR3 nucleotides: TGTGCCACCAGTGGTCAGGTCGACAATGAGCAGTTCTTC.

This clonotype was counted only a few times. The V gene is TRBV15, the J gene TRBJ1-4; 7 nucleotides agree with TRBD1. The CDR3 spans 16 residues. Germline-derived CDR1 and CDR2 are LNHNV and YYDKDF (reference sequence). The trim removed 4 bases at V and 2 bases at J, leaving 7 bases unmatched. Here the CDR3 DNA reads TGTGCCACCAGCACGACAGGGAGTTTGACTAATGAAAAACTGTTTTTT. Translating gives CATSTTGSLTNEKLFF.

The V gene is TRBV4-1, the J gene TRBJ1-6, with D perhaps matching TRBD1 (6 bases). Germline V gene data show CDR1 as MGHRA and CDR2 as YSYEKL. The CDR3 loop spans 15 amino acids. Deletions cut 2 bases from V and 9 bases from J, with 14 bases between. The CDR3 here is CASSQRTEGGSPLHF. In DNA form, the CDR3 reads TGCGCCAGCAGCCAAAGGACAGAAGGGGGTTCACCCCTCCACTTT.